This TCR beta chain derives from a study of blood T cell repertoires in COVID-19 (dated by TCRdb to the early 2020s). As for the study more broadly: Samples covering the acute and convalescent phases of COVID-19 were provided by collaborators in the United States, Italy and Spain. Sample metadata almost always included a de-identified subject ID, COVID-19 status, age in years and sex. The samples were drawn from the first 160 participants of the ongoing ImmuneRACE study and from roughly 1,300 subjects provided by 6 global collaborators. The material from the prospective study consisted of cDNA or gDNA derived from T cells, B-cell-depleted T cells, or PBMCs. Where HLA class I and class II types were available, the types were taken from metadata supplied by the sample provider, not from assay-based typing. Subjects who had been exposed to COVID-19, were actively infected with it, or had recovered from it provided the deeply sampled blood TCRbeta repertoires that made up the dataset. The repertoires were released in a freely available public database meant as a resource for research on the immune response to SARS-CoV-2. Broader findings and caveats from the paper: Clinical and demographic metadata were provided uncurated, with the amount varying by source and participant.

CDR1 and CDR2 (MNHEY, SVGEGT) derive from the germline V gene. Cut back by 2 bases and 1 base, the V and J ends lie 9 bases apart. From cysteine to phenylalanine, the CDR3 is 16 amino acids long. Only the CDR3 DNA is retained, 48 bases long and in frame from the first base. The immunoSEQ Assay, a bias-controlled multiplex PCR, was used to amplify TCRbeta CDR3 regions from genomic DNA. In the original analysis: The number of nucleated cells in each sample was estimated from the amplification of reference gene primers within the assay. To quantify the absolute abundance of each unique TCRbeta CDR3 rearrangement, sequence reads were collapsed and filtered. Productive Simpson clonality was computed per sample as the square root of Simpson's diversity index over productive rearrangements. TCRdb retrieved this table from immuneACCESS and kept in-frame rearrangements only. Not all clones are present; in checked studies, unresolved V genes account for under half, and no reason is known for the remainder. V and J calls and clone size are copied from that table; D and trimming were computed from the DNA. The sample includes about 330,000 clones, with approximately 86% observed a single time. Just over 9.5% of the sample goes to the ten largest clones.

One collaborating source in Seattle enrolled patients during active infection and followed them longitudinally through the course of disease. Whole blood was collected in K2EDTA tubes by collaborating institutions according to the institutions' own protocols. For TCRbeta analysis, collaborators shipped samples in one of three forms: frozen whole blood, isolated PBMCs, or DNA extracted from either of those sample types. In its sample, this clone was seen a few times. The specificity of this receptor is unknown. Nothing much larger sits one base from this clone, and base qualities are not available. The sequenced material came from peripheral blood. This sequence originates from a man younger than 40 with COVID-19, enrolled during active disease. This receptor chain uses TRBV6-2 or TRBV6-3 and TRBJ2-6; TRBD2 is perhaps the D gene, given 5 matching bases. CDR3 sequence: CASSYPGISGANVLTF. The sequence in DNA is TGTGCCAGCAGTTACCCCGGGATTTCTGGGGCCAACGTCCTGACTTTC.